This T cell receptor beta chain was captured in a study of cytomegalovirus exposure and HLA in healthy donors. Comment on this clone: Its antigen is still unknown.

A multiplex PCR was run with 60 Vbeta primers and 13 Jbeta primers. Assay: immunoSEQ multiplex PCR; the TCRdb copy retains only in-frame clones and omits some. The data contain about 190,000 clones, 80% to 85% of them seen just once; the ten biggest clones take up around 2.2%. This CDR3 is built from 12 residues. V lost 3 bases and J lost 6, with 6 bases in between. Germline CDR1 reads MDHEN; CDR2 reads SYDVKM. General study points: Later analysis associated a missense DCLRE1C variant with TCR beta V- and J-gene trimming.

The sequencing sample was made of PBMCs. The TCR was taken from a woman under 40 in good health and CMV-seronegative. The chain employs TRBV28 and TRBJ1-5; D is perhaps TRBD1 (5 bases). The CDR3 nucleotides are TGTGCCAGCAGTTTCAGGGTTCAGCCCCAGCATTTT. It translates to CASSFRVQPQHF.